This T cell receptor (beta chain) is from a study of shared clonotypes between healthy human individuals. About the study: Three plates were used per donor for CD4 naive, three for CD4 memory, two for CD8 naive and one for CD8 memory.

Study results and caveats: In a few donors, approximately 5% of naive CD4 clonotypes appeared in common. Among donors, sharing of clonotypes was expected to be affected by sequencing depth.

Authors' methods: From ImmunoSEQ came sequences covering only the junction and carrying no quality scores, so filtering differed. Profiling relied on immunoSEQ multiplex PCR, and the TCRdb table lists in-frame clones only, not all of them. V and J calls and clone size are those listed in that table; D and trimming were worked out from the DNA. The sample has about 680,000 clones; about 90% are singletons. V lost 3 bases to trimming and J lost 0 bases, with 8 bases between them. Germline V lookup: CDR1 MGHRA, CDR2 YSYEKL. This CDR3 comprises 15 residues. Concerning this clone itself: What it binds is not known.

CD45RO-negative cells were positively selected for CCR7, leaving out terminally differentiated effector memory CD45RA+ cells. The receptor comes from a man under 40 in good health. V is TRBV4-1 and J is TRBJ1-4; unclear D gene. The source material was naive CD8+ T cells sorted from blood. The CDR3 nucleotides are TGCGCCAGCAGCCATTCGGGTGCAACTAATGAAAAACTGTTTTTT. Translated, it gives CASSHSGATNEKLFF.